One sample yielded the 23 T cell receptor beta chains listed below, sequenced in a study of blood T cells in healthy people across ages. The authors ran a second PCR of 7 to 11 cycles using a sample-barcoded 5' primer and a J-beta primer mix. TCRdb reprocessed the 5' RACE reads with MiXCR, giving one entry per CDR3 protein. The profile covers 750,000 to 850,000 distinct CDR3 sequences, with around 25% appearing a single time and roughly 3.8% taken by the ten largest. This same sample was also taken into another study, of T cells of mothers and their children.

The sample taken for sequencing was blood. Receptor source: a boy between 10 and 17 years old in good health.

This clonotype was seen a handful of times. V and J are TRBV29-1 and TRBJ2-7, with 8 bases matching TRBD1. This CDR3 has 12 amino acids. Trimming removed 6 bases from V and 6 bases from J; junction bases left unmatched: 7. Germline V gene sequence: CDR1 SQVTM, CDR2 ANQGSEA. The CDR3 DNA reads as TGCAGCGTAGCAGGACAGGGCTTCGAGCAGTACTTC. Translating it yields CSVAGQGFEQYF.

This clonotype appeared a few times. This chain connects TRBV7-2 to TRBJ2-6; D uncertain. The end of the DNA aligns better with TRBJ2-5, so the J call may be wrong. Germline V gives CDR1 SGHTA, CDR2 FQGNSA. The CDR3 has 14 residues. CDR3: CASRPIGPAETQYF. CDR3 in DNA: TGTGCCAGCAGGCCAATTGGGCCTGCAGAGACCCAGTACTTC.

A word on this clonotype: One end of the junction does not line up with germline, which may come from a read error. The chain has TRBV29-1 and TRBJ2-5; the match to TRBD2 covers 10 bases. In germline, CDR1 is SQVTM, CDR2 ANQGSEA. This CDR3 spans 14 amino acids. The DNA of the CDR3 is TGCAGCGTTGGGGGGCTAGCGGGAGAAGAGGCCCAGTACTTC. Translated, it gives CSVGGLAGEEAQYF. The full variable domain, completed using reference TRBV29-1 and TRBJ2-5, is SAVISQKPSRDICQRGTSLTIQCQVDSQVTMMFWYRQQPGQSLTLIATANQGSEATYESGFVIDKFPISRPNLTFSTLTVSNMSPEDSSIYLCSVGGLAGEEAQYFGPGTRLLVL.

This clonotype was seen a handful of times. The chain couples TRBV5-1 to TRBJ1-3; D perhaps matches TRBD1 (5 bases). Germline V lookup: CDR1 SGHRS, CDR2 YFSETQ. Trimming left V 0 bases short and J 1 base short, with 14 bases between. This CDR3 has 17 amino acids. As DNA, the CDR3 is TGCGCCAGCAGCTTGGAAGTGGGGCGTCTATCTGGAAACACCATATATTTT. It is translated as CASSLEVGRLSGNTIYF.

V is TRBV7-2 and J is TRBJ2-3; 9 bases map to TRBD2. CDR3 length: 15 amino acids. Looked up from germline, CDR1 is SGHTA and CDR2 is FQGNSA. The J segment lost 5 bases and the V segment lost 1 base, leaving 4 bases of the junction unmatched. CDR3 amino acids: CASSLGGRVGDTQYF. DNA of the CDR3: TGTGCCAGCAGCTTAGGCGGGAGGGTCGGAGATACGCAGTATTTT. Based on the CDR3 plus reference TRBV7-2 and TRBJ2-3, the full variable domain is GAGVSQSPSNKVTEKGKDVELRCDPISGHTALYWYRQSLGQGLEFLIYFQGNSAPDKSGLPSDRFSAERTGGSVSTLTIQRTQQEDSAVYLCASSLGGRVGDTQYFGPGTRLTVL.

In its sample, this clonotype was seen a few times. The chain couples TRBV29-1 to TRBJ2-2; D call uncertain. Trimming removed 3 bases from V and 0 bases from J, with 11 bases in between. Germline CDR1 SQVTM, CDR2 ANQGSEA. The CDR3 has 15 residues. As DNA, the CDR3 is TGCAGCGTTGATTTAGGGCCCGCGAACACCGGGGAGCTGTTTTTT. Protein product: CSVDLGPANTGELFF.

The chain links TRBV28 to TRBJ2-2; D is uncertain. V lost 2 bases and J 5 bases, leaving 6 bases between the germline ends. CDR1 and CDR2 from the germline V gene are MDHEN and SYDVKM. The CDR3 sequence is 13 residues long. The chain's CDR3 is CASSLELTGELFF. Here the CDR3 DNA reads TGTGCCAGCAGTTTAGAGTTAACCGGGGAGCTGTTTTTT.

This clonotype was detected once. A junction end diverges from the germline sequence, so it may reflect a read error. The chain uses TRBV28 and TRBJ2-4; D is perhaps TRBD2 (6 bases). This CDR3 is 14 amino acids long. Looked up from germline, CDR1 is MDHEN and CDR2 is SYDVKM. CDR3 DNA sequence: TGTGCCAGCAGTGCTGTGATTGGGGGGAACATTCGGTACTTC. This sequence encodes CASSAVIGGNIRYF.

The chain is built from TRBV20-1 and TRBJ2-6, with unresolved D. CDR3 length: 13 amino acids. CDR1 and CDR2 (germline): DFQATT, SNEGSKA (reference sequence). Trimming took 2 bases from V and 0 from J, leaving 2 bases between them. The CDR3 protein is CSARISGANVLTF. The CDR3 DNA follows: TGCAGTGCTAGAATCTCTGGGGCCAACGTCCTGACTTTC.

This chain's CDR3 is CATSREDRLTDTQYF. The CDR3 region has the DNA TGTGCCACCAGCAGAGAGGACAGGCTCACAGATACGCAGTATTTT. The chain recombines TRBV15 with TRBJ2-3; TRBD1 matches at 7 bases. The CDR3 loop spans 15 amino acids. With 0 bases clipped from V and 2 bases from J, the junction kept 2 bases outside the gene matches. Germline V gene lookup returns CDR1 LNHNV and CDR2 YYDKDF (reference sequence). Supplemented by reference TRBV15 and TRBJ2-3, the full variable domain reads DAMVIQNPRYQVTQFGKPVTLSCSQTLNHNVMYWYQQKSSQAPKLLFHYYDKDFNNEADTPDNFQSRRPNTSFCFLDIRSPGLGDTAMYLCATSREDRLTDTQYFGPGTRLTVL.

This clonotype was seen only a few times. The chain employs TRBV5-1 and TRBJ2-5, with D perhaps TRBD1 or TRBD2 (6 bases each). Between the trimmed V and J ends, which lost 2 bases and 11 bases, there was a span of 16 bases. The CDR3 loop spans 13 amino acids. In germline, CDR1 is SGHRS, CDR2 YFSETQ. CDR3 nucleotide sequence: TGCGCCAGCAGCTTTGGGGGGCGTTGGGAGCAGTACTTC. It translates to CASSFGGRWEQYF.

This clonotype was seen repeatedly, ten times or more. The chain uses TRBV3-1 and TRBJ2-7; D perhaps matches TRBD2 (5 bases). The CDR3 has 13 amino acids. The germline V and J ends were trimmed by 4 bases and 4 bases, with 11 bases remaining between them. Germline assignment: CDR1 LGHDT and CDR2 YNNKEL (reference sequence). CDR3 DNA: TGTGCCAGCAGCCGAACGGGGAGTTACGAGCAGTACTTC. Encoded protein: CASSRTGSYEQYF.

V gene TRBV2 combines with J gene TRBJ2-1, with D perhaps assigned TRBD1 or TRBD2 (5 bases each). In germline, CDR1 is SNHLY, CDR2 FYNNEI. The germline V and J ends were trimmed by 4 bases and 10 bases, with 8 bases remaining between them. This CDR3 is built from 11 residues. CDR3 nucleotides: TGTGCCAGCAGTGTCTGGGGGGAGCAGTTCTTC. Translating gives CASSVWGEQFF. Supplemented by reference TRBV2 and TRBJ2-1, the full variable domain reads EPEVTQTPSHQVTQMGQEVILRCVPISNHLYFYWYRQILGQKVEFLVSFYNNEISEKSEIFDDQFSVERPDGSNFTLKIRSTKLEDSAMYFCASSVWGEQFFGPGTRLTVL.

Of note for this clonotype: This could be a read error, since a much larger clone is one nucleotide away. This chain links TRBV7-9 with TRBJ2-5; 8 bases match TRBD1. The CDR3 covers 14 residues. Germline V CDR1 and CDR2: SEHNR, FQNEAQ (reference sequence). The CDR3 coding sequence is TGTGCCAGCAGCCCTTCCGGGACAGGAGAGACCCATTACTTC. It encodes CASSPSGTGETHYF. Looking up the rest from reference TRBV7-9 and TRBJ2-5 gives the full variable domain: DTGVSQNPRHKITKRGQNVTFRCDPISEHNRLYWYRQTLGQGPEFLTYFQNEAQLEKSRLLSDRFSAERPKGSFSTLEIQRTEQGDSAMYLCASSPSGTGETHYFGPGTRLLVL.

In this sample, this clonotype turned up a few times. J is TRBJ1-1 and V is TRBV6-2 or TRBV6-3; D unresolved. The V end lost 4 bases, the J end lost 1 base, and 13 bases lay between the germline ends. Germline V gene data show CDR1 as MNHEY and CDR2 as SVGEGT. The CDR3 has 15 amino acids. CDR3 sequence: CASSSVAITNTEAFF. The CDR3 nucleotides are TGTGCCAGCAGTTCAGTTGCTATTACGAACACTGAAGCTTTCTTT.

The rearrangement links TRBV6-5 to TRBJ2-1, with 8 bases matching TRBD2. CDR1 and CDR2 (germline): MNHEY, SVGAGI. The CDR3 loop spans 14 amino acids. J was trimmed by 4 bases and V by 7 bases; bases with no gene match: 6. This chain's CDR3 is CASTEAGGYNEQFF. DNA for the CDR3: TGTGCCAGCACTGAGGCGGGAGGTTACAATGAGCAGTTCTTC.

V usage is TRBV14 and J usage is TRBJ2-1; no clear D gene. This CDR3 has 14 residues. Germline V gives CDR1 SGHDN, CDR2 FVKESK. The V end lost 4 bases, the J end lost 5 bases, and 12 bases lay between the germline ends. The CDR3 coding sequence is TGTGCCAGCAGCCGAAGTACACCCAACAATGAGCAGTTCTTC. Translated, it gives CASSRSTPNNEQFF.

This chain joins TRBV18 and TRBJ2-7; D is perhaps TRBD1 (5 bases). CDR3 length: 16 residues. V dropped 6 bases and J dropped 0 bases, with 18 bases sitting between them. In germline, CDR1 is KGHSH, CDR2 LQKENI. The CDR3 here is CASSPTADNFSYEQYF. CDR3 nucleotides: TGTGCCAGCTCCCCCACGGCGGACAATTTCTCCTACGAGCAGTACTTC.

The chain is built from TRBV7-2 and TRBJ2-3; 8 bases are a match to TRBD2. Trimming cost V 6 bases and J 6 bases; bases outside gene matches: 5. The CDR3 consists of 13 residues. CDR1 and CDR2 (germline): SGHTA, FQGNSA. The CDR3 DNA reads TGTGCCAGCAGAAAAGCGGGGGCGGATACGCAGTATTTT. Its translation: CASRKAGADTQYF.

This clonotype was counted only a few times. The CDR3 sequence: CASSLAAVEAFF. CDR3 DNA sequence: TGTGCCAGCAGCTTAGCCGCGGTTGAAGCTTTCTTT. The gene calls are TRBV7-2 and TRBJ1-1; D is unclear. Germline lookup yields CDR1 SGHTA and CDR2 FQGNSA. The CDR3 has 12 residues. Trimming removed 0 bases at V and 7 bases at J, with 6 bases between.

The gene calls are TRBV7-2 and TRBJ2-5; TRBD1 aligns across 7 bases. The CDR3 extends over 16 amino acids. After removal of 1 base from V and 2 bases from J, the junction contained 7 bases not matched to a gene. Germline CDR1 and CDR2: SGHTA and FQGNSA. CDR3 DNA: TGTGCCAGCAGCTTAGTAACGGCAGGGGGACAAGAGACCCAGTACTTC. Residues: CASSLVTAGGQETQYF.

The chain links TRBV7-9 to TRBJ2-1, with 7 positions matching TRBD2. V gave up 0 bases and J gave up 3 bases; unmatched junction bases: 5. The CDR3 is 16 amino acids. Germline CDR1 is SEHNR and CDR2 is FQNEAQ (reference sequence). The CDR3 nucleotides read TGTGCCAGCAGCTTAGCGTCCGCGGGGGTCTACAATGAGCAGTTCTTC. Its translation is CASSLASAGVYNEQFF.

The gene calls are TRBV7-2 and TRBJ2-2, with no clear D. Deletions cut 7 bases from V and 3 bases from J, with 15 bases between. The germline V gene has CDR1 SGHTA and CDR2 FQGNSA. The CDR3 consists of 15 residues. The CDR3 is CASNVKSGHTGELFF. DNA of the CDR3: TGTGCCAGCAACGTCAAATCCGGGCACACCGGGGAGCTGTTTTTT.